The 7 T cell receptor beta chains given below trace back to one sample, sequenced in a study of control samples from healthy donors and cancer patients. Data came from immunoSEQ multiplex PCR; TCRdb stores just in-frame clones and leaves some out. Of 70,000 to 95,000 clones detected, approximately 90% appear once; the ten largest clones hold roughly 0.9%. Source material: blood. All receptors come from a woman in her 30s in good health.

The J gene is TRBJ2-7, the V gene TRBV5-5, with 8 nucleotides matching TRBD2. There are 14 residues in the CDR3. V was pared by 2 bases and J by 2 bases, with 3 bases of the junction left unmatched. The V gene's germline CDR1 is SGHKS and CDR2 YYEKEE (reference sequence). The CDR3 coding sequence is TGTGCCAGCAGCTTCGGGGGGGGACCCTACGAGCAGTACTTC. The encoded protein is CASSFGGGPYEQYF. Based on the CDR3 plus reference TRBV5-5 and TRBJ2-7, the full variable domain is DAGVTQSPTHLIKTRGQQVTLRCSPISGHKSVSWYQQVLGQGPQFIFQYYEKEERGRGNFPDRFSARQFPNYSSELNVNALLLGDSALYLCASSFGGGPYEQYFGPGTRLTVT.

This rearrangement joins TRBV25-1 to TRBJ1-4; tentatively, D is TRBD1 (6 bases). This CDR3 comprises 14 residues. Trimming pared 6 bases from V and 5 bases from J, leaving 13 bases between. Germline V gene data show CDR1 as MGHDK and CDR2 as SYGVNS. CDR3 in DNA: TGTGCCAGCAGGGGGGGGGCCTTAAATGAAAAACTGTTTTTT. Protein product: CASRGGALNEKLFF.

This chain connects TRBV7-9 to TRBJ2-7; the D call may be TRBD1 or TRBD2 (8 bases each). V was shortened by 7 bases and J by 2 bases, with 15 bases between the two germline ends. CDR3 length: 14 amino acids. Germline CDR1 reads SEHNR; CDR2 reads FQNEAQ (reference sequence). DNA of the CDR3: TGTGCCAGCATCGGGAGGGACAGGCCCTACGAGCAGTACTTC. Translated, it gives CASIGRDRPYEQYF.

V and J are TRBV6-5 and TRBJ1-6; 9 bases line up with TRBD1. CDR1 is MNHEY, CDR2 SVGAGI, per germline. The CDR3 contains 15 residues. Germline trimming cut 6 bases from V and 5 bases from J; bases unmatched to any gene: 5. The CDR3 reads CASRLRTGDNSPLHF. The CDR3 coding sequence is TGTGCCAGCAGACTAAGGACAGGGGATAATTCACCCCTCCACTTT.

The rearrangement joins TRBV5-4 to TRBJ2-3; the D gene is possibly TRBD1 (6 bases). This CDR3 has 18 residues. Trimming stripped 4 bases from V and 4 bases from J, with 25 bases between. Germline values: CDR1 SGHNT, CDR2 YYREEE (reference sequence). The CDR3 sequence: CASSRIYRVSGVSDTQYF. DNA for the CDR3: TGTGCCAGCAGCAGGATCTACAGGGTTTCTGGTGTGTCAGATACGCAGTATTTT.

This chain uses TRBV19 with TRBJ2-1; TRBD2 agrees at 7 bases. V gave up 3 bases and J gave up 9 bases; unmatched junction bases: 8. From germline, CDR1 is LNHDA and CDR2 SQIVND (reference sequence). The CDR3 spans 14 residues. Here the CDR3 DNA reads TGTGCCAGTAGTATCTGGGGAGGGTATGGTGAGCAGTTCTTC. Protein sequence: CASSIWGGYGEQFF.

V gene TRBV7-2 combines with J gene TRBJ1-3; D possibly corresponds to TRBD1 (5 bases). With 5 bases removed from V and 0 bases from J, the gap between germline ends came to 11 bases. From germline, CDR1 is SGHTA and CDR2 FQGNSA. The CDR3 totals 15 residues. CDR3 in amino acids: CASSRDVDSGNTIYF. CDR3 DNA: TGTGCCAGCAGCAGGGACGTAGACTCTGGAAACACCATATATTTT.